Presented here are 30 T cell receptor beta chains from one specimen sequenced in a study of cytomegalovirus exposure and HLA in healthy donors. The PCR used 60 Vbeta and 13 Jbeta primers. This table comes from immunoSEQ multiplex PCR, and its TCRdb copy is limited to in-frame clones, with some not included. This table holds around 200,000 clones, about four fifths found once. Sample: PBMCs. These receptors were obtained from a woman aged 45-59 years in good health and CMV-seropositive.

The rearrangement links TRBV11-3 to TRBJ1-3; 9 nucleotides match TRBD1. The CDR3 extends over 15 amino acids. Trimming removed 4 bases from V and 4 bases from J; junction bases left unmatched: 5. Germline CDR1 is SGHNT and CDR2 is YENEEA. In DNA form, the CDR3 reads TGTGCCAGCAGCTCCGGGACAGGGTACGGAAACACCATATATTTT. It yields the protein CASSSGTGYGNTIYF.

The chain combines TRBV30 with TRBJ1-2, with D possibly being TRBD1 (5 bases). CDR3 length: 12 residues. V lost 3 bases to trimming and J lost 12 bases, with 17 bases between them. Germline V CDR1 and CDR2: GTSNPN, SVGIG (reference sequence). DNA of the CDR3: TGTGCCTGGAGGCGGGACGCCGGTAAGGACACCTTC. Its protein is CAWRRDAGKDTF. The full variable domain, rest sourced from reference TRBV30 and TRBJ1-2, is SQTIHQWPATLVQPVGSPLSLECTVEGTSNPNLYWYRQAAGRGLQLLFYSVGIGQISSEVPQNLSASRPQDRQFILSSKKLLLSDSGFYLCAWRRDAGKDTFGSGTRLTVV.

This chain connects TRBV7-9 to TRBJ1-3; the match to TRBD1 covers 7 bases. The CDR3 spans 14 residues. With V trimmed by 8 bases and J by 2 bases, 6 bases remained unmatched. Per the germline V gene, CDR1 is SEHNR and CDR2 is FQNEAQ (reference sequence). In DNA form, the CDR3 reads TGTGCCAGCGCGCCAGGGGGGACTGGAAACACCATATATTTT. Amino acids: CASAPGGTGNTIYF.

This chain uses TRBV7-2 with TRBJ1-2; D not resolved. Germline V gives CDR1 SGHTA, CDR2 FQGNSA. Trimming shortened V by 3 bases and J by 0 bases, and 5 bases separated the two germline ends. The CDR3 is made up of 13 amino acids. CDR3: CASSFRANYGYTF. Written as DNA, the CDR3 is TGTGCCAGCAGCTTCCGGGCTAACTATGGCTACACCTTC.

This clone has a single count. The chain employs TRBV7-9 and TRBJ1-1, with a weak D call TRBD1 (5 bases). The CDR3 is made up of 15 amino acids. Germline V gives CDR1 SEHNR, CDR2 FQNEAQ (reference sequence). V was cut by 7 bases and J by 0 bases, with 15 bases left in between. The CDR3 DNA reads TGTGCCAGCACAATCAGGGTCCTCATGAACACTGAAGCTTTCTTT. This translates into CASTIRVLMNTEAFF.

The sample holds a few counts of this clone. The chain uses TRBV19 and TRBJ1-1; tentative D call: TRBD1 (5 bases). CDR1 LNHDA and CDR2 SQIVND come from the germline V gene (reference sequence). Deletions cut 3 bases from V and 1 base from J, with 15 bases between. CDR3 length: 16 residues. CDR3 DNA: TGTGCCAGTAGTATGCGCACAGAGACAGCGAACACTGAAGCTTTCTTT. Translation gives CASSMRTETANTEAFF.

The chain employs TRBV10-2 and TRBJ2-7, with D maybe TRBD1 (6 bases). V lost 0 bases and J lost 1, with 13 bases in between. Germline-derived CDR1 and CDR2 are WSHSY and SAAADI. The CDR3 consists of 16 residues. CDR3 nucleotides: TGCGCCAGCAGTGAGTCGCAGGGGTGGGGGTCCTACGAGCAGTACTTC. It is translated as CASSESQGWGSYEQYF.

Note on this clone: At one end the junction does not follow the germline gene, possibly because of a read error. The gene calls are TRBV13 and TRBJ2-6, with D possibly being TRBD2 (7 bases). From germline, CDR1 is PRHDT and CDR2 FYEKMQ (reference sequence). This CDR3 has 15 amino acids. CDR3: CASSYGGAGANVPTF. The CDR3 nucleotides read TGTGCCAGCAGCTATGGGGGGGCTGGGGCCAACGTCCCGACTTTC.

The V and J genes are TRBV6-6 and TRBJ1-2; 10 bases match TRBD1. The CDR3 covers 15 residues. V was clipped by 7 bases and J by 0 bases; unmatched bases: 5. Germline CDR1 MNHNY, CDR2 SVGAGI (reference sequence). The chain's CDR3 is CASIATGGSNYGYTF. CDR3 DNA: TGTGCCAGCATAGCGACAGGGGGCTCTAACTATGGCTACACCTTC.

The rearrangement uses TRBV27 and TRBJ2-7, with D maybe TRBD1 (6 bases). CDR3 length equals 14 residues. Germline V CDR1 and CDR2: MNHEY, SMNVEV (reference sequence). The V gene lost 5 bases and the J gene lost 3 bases, with 14 bases spanning the gap. In DNA form, the CDR3 reads TGTGCCAGCAGTCCGTACAGGGTAGTCTACGAGCAGTACTTC. It specifies CASSPYRVVYEQYF.

The rearrangement uses TRBV7-2 and TRBJ1-4; D perhaps matches TRBD1 (5 bases). V shed 5 bases and J shed 0 bases, with 16 bases lying between them. The germline CDR1 and CDR2 sequences are SGHTA and FQGNSA. The CDR3 sequence is 17 residues long. CDR3 sequence (DNA): TGTGCCAGCAGCCGGACCCTTGACAGTACAACTAATGAAAAACTGTTTTTT. It yields the protein CASSRTLDSTTNEKLFF.

This clone has just one count. The rearrangement uses TRBV19 and TRBJ2-1, with 10 positions matching TRBD2. In germline, CDR1 is LNHDA, CDR2 SQIVND (reference sequence). The CDR3 is 17 amino acids. Trimming removed 3 bases from V and 4 bases from J; junction bases left unmatched: 9. The CDR3 here is CASSMYPASGGYNEQFF. CDR3 nucleotide sequence: TGTGCCAGTAGTATGTACCCCGCTAGCGGGGGTTACAATGAGCAGTTCTTC.

The genes are TRBV30 and TRBJ1-3, with TRBD1 matching 8 bases. V was clipped by 7 bases and J by 2 bases; unmatched bases: 4. Germline V gene sequence: CDR1 GTSNPN, CDR2 SVGIG (reference sequence). This CDR3 spans 13 amino acids. The CDR3, as DNA: TGTGCCTTACACAGGGGGGCTGGAAACACCATATATTTT. This encodes CALHRGAGNTIYF.

V usage is TRBV27 and J usage is TRBJ2-1; weak D call: TRBD2 (5 bases). The CDR3 spans 21 residues. V was pared by 4 bases and J by 0 bases, with 28 bases between. Per germline, CDR1 MNHEY and CDR2 SMNVEV (reference sequence). CDR3 nucleotides: TGTGCCAGCAGTTCCCGAAACCATAAACAGACTAACGTCCTCTCCTACAATGAGCAGTTCTTC. This translates into CASSSRNHKQTNVLSYNEQFF.

Turning to this clone: Mismatch with germline at one junction end may stem from a read error. V is TRBV4-2 and J is TRBJ2-1; 10 nucleotides align to TRBD2. The CDR3 is made up of 14 amino acids. Per germline, CDR1 LGHNA and CDR2 YNFKEQ. The CDR3 protein is CASSQVRSGGPRVF. Here the CDR3 DNA reads TGTGCCAGCAGCCAAGTGCGTAGCGGGGGGCCCCGTGTCTTC.

This chain links TRBV28 with TRBJ2-3, with 7 bases fitting TRBD1. From germline, CDR1 is MDHEN and CDR2 SYDVKM. The ends lost 8 bases at V and 0 bases at J; junction bases unmatched: 2. The CDR3 is 13 residues long. The CDR3 here is CASQGQSTDTQYF. For the CDR3, the DNA is TGTGCCAGCCAGGGACAGAGCACAGATACGCAGTATTTT.

The chain employs TRBV7-9 and TRBJ2-1; 10 bases match TRBD2. The germline CDR1 and CDR2 sequences are SEHNR and FQNEAQ (reference sequence). The CDR3 spans 14 residues. The V gene end was trimmed by 8 bases and the J gene end by 8 bases; junction bases not matched to a gene: 9. The CDR3 is CASRLASGGDEQFF. DNA for the CDR3: TGTGCCAGCCGGTTGGCTAGCGGGGGTGATGAGCAGTTCTTC.

V gene TRBV6-5 combines with J gene TRBJ2-5, with a tentative D call TRBD2 (6 bases). V lost 6 bases and J lost 7, with 12 bases in between. Germline values: CDR1 MNHEY, CDR2 SVGAGI. This CDR3 is built from 12 residues. CDR3 in amino acids: CASSPTGGTQYF. In DNA, the CDR3 is TGTGCCAGCAGCCCGACCGGGGGGACCCAGTACTTC.

The chain is built from TRBV6-4 and TRBJ2-7, with TRBD1 identical over 9 bases. Trimming at V came to 5 bases and at J to 3 bases, leaving 2 bases not matched to a gene. The CDR3 is made up of 13 amino acids. CDR1 and CDR2 (germline): MRHNA, SNTAGT. The CDR3 reads CASSQDRGYEQYF. In nucleotides, the CDR3 is TGTGCCAGCAGTCAGGACAGGGGCTACGAGCAGTACTTC.

V is TRBV2 and J is TRBJ2-3; a possible D gene is TRBD2 (6 bases). Germline lookup yields CDR1 SNHLY and CDR2 FYNNEI. Trimming took 4 bases from V and 3 from J, leaving 14 bases between them. There are 15 residues in the CDR3. CDR3 region: CASSGGDLFTDTQYF. The CDR3 DNA sequence: TGTGCCAGCAGTGGCGGGGACCTGTTTACAGATACGCAGTATTTT.

This clone appeared a single time. This chain uses TRBV5-1 with TRBJ2-7; TRBD2 is a possible D gene (7 bases). The germline V gene has CDR1 SGHRS and CDR2 YFSETQ. This CDR3 is built from 15 residues. The ends were cut back, 0 bases at V and 7 bases at J, with 17 bases in the middle. The CDR3 loop is CASSLVRGRGEEQYF. CDR3 DNA sequence: TGCGCCAGCAGCTTGGTGCGGGGGCGCGGGGAGGAGCAGTACTTC.

To note about this clone: The junction shows a germline mismatch at one end, possibly a read error. The same CDR3 also results from other DNA sequences found in this sample. The CDR3, as DNA: TGCGCCAGCAGCCTAGGACAGGGTCCCAGATTGGGCACTGAAGCTTTCTTT. It codes for CASSLGQGPRLGTEAFF. The V and J genes are TRBV5-6 and TRBJ1-1; the match to TRBD1 covers 8 bases. Germline-derived CDR1 and CDR2 are SGHDT and YYEEEE. The CDR3 sequence is 17 residues long. Supplemented by reference TRBV5-6 and TRBJ1-1, the full variable domain reads DAGVTQSPTHLIKTRGQQVTLRCSPKSGHDTVSWYQQALGQGPQFIFQYYEEEERQRGNFPDRFSGHQFPNYSSELNVNALLLGDSALYLCASSLGQGPRLGTEAFFGQGTRLTVV.

The rearrangement joins TRBV6-6 to TRBJ2-5; 8 positions agree with TRBD2. Trimming at V came to 4 bases and at J to 2 bases, leaving 6 bases not matched to a gene. The germline gives CDR1 MNHNY, CDR2 SVGAGI (reference sequence). The CDR3 spans 15 residues. The CDR3 loop reads CASSSIAGSQETQYF. CDR3 DNA: TGTGCCAGCAGTTCTATAGCGGGGAGTCAAGAGACCCAGTACTTC.

This rearrangement joins TRBV4-1 to TRBJ2-7; 9 bases agree with TRBD1. Looked up from germline, CDR1 is MGHRA and CDR2 is YSYEKL. CDR3 length: 15 amino acids. After removal of 2 bases from V and 6 bases from J, the junction contained 8 bases not matched to a gene. DNA of the CDR3: TGCGCCAGCAGCCAACCGGGACAGGGCCGGGTCGAGCAGTACTTC. Residues: CASSQPGQGRVEQYF.

The chain carries TRBV7-2 and TRBJ1-2; 7 bases align to TRBD1. Germline lookup yields CDR1 SGHTA and CDR2 FQGNSA. V shed 3 bases, J shed 4 bases, and the junction held 8 bases outside the gene matches. The CDR3 runs 15 residues. The CDR3 coding sequence is TGTGCCAGCAGCTTGGTAAGGGGGCCCTCCTATGGCTACACCTTC. Protein sequence: CASSLVRGPSYGYTF.

This rearrangement joins TRBV30 to TRBJ1-2; possibly TRBD1 for D (5 bases). V lost 0 bases and J lost 3, with 11 bases in between. Germline V CDR1 and CDR2: GTSNPN, SVGIG (reference sequence). The CDR3 is made up of 14 amino acids. The chain's CDR3 is CAWSVAGWDYGYTF. The CDR3 DNA reads TGTGCCTGGAGTGTAGCAGGGTGGGACTATGGCTACACCTTC.

J is TRBJ1-5 and V is TRBV27, with TRBD1 matching 9 bases. The V gene end was trimmed by 3 bases and the J gene end by 7 bases; junction bases not matched to a gene: 19. The germline V gene encodes CDR1 MNHEY and CDR2 SMNVEV (reference sequence). There are 19 residues in the CDR3. DNA of the CDR3: TGTGCCAGCAGTTTGACCGGGACAGGGTTTCGCTGGTCGTACCAGCCCCAGCATTTT. It encodes CASSLTGTGFRWSYQPQHF.

This chain's CDR3 is CASSGSGFIYGYTF. In DNA form, the CDR3 reads TGTGCCAGCAGTGGGTCAGGGTTCATCTATGGCTACACCTTC. This chain uses TRBV6-5 with TRBJ1-2; a possible D gene is TRBD1 (5 bases). Trimming removed 5 bases at V and 4 bases at J, with 14 bases between. The CDR3 length is 14 residues. CDR1 and CDR2 (germline): MNHEY, SVGAGI.

The rearrangement links TRBV6-1 to TRBJ1-4; 11 bases are shared with TRBD1. In germline, CDR1 is MNHNS, CDR2 SASEGT. V lost 5 bases, J lost 7 bases, and 6 bases stayed unmatched. The CDR3 runs 15 residues. As DNA, the CDR3 is TGTGCCAGCAGTATCACCGGGACAGGGGGTGAAAAACTGTTTTTT. Residues: CASSITGTGGEKLFF.

This clone was recorded only once. This rearrangement joins TRBV29-1 to TRBJ1-1, with 7 bases aligning to TRBD1. V shed 6 bases, J shed 1 base, and the junction held 11 bases outside the gene matches. The CDR3 is 15 residues long. Germline V gene sequence: CDR1 SQVTM, CDR2 ANQGSEA. The CDR3 spells CSVIPGQLSNTEAFF. The CDR3 DNA reads as TGCAGCGTGATCCCGGGACAGTTATCGAACACTGAAGCTTTCTTT.